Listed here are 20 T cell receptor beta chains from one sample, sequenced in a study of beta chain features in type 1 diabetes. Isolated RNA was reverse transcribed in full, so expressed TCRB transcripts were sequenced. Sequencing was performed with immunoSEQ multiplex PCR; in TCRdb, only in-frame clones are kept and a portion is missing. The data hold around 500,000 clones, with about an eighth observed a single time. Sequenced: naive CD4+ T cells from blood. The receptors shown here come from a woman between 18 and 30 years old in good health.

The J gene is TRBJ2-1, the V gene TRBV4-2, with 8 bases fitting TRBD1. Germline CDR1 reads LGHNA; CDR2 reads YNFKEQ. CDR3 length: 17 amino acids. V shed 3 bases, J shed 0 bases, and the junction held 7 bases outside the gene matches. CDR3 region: CASSHKPQGASYNEQFF. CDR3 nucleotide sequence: TGTGCCAGCAGCCATAAACCTCAGGGGGCCTCCTACAATGAGCAGTTCTTC.

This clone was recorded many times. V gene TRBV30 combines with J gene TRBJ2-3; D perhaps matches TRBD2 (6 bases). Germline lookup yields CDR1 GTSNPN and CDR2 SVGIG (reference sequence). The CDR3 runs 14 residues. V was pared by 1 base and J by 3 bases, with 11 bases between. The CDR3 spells CAWSEGGATDTQYF. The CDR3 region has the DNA TGTGCCTGGAGTGAAGGAGGGGCAACAGATACGCAGTATTTT.

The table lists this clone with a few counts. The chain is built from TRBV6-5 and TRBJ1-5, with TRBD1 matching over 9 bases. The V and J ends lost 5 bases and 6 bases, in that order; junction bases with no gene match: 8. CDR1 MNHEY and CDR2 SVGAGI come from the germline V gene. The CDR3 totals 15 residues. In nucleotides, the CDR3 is TGTGCCAGCAGTAGGGACAGGGCCGTCGGTCAGCCCCAGCATTTT. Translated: CASSRDRAVGQPQHF.

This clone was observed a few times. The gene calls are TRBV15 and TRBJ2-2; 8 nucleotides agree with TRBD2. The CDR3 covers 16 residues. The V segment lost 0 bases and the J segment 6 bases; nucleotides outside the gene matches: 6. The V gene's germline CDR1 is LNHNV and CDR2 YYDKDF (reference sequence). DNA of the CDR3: TGTGCCACCAGCAGAGATAGCGGGAATACGGCCGGGGAGCTGTTTTTT. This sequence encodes CATSRDSGNTAGELFF. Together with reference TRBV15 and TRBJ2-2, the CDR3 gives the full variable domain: DAMVIQNPRYQVTQFGKPVTLSCSQTLNHNVMYWYQQKSSQAPKLLFHYYDKDFNNEADTPDNFQSRRPNTSFCFLDIRSPGLGDTAMYLCATSRDSGNTAGELFFGEGSRLTVL.

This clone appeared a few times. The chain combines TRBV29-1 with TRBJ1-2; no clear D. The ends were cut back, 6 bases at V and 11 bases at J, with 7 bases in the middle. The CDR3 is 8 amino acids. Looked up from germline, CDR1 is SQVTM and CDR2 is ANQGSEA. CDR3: CSVGTYTF. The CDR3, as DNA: TGCAGCGTCGGAACGTACACCTTC.

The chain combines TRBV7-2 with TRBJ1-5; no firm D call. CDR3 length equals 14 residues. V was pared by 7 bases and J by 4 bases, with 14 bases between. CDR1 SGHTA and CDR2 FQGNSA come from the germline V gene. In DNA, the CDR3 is TGTGCCAGCACCTGGATGGGGTCAAATCAGCCCCAGCATTTT. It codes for CASTWMGSNQPQHF.

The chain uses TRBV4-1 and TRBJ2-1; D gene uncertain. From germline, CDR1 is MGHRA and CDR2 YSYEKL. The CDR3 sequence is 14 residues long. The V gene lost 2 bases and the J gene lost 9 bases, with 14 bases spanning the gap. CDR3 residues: CASSQKPQLSEQFF. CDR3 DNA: TGCGCCAGCAGCCAAAAACCACAGCTATCTGAGCAGTTCTTC.

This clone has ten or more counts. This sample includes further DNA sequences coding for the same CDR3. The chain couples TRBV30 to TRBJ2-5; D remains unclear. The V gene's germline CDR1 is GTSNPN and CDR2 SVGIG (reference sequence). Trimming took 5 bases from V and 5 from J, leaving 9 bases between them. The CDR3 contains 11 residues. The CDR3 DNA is TGTGCCTGGGGTCGGACGGAGACCCAGTACTTC. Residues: CAWGRTETQYF.

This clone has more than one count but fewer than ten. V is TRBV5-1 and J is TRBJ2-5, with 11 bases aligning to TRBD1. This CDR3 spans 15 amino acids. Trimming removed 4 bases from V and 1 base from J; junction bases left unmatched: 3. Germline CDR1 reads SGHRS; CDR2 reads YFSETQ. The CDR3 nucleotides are TGCGCCAGCAGCGCCGGGACAGGGGGCCAAGAGACCCAGTACTTC. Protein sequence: CASSAGTGGQETQYF. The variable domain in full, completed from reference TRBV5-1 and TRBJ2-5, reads KAGVTQTPRYLIKTRGQQVTLSCSPISGHRSVSWYQQTPGQGLQFLFEYFSETQRNKGNFPGRFSGRQFSNSRSEMNVSTLELGDSALYLCASSAGTGGQETQYFGPGTRLLVL.

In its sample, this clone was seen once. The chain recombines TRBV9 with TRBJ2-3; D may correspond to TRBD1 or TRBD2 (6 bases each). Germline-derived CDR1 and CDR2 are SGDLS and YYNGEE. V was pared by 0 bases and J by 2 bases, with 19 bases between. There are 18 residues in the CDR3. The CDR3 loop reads CASSVGLVLQGLTDTQYF. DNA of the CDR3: TGTGCCAGCAGCGTAGGGTTGGTATTACAGGGACTCACAGATACGCAGTATTTT.

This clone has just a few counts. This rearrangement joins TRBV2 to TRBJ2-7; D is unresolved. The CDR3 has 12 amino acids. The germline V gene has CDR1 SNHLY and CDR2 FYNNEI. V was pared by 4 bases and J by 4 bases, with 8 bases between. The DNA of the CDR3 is TGTGCCAGCAGTGTCTACCAGTACGAGCAGTACGTC. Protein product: CASSVYQYEQYV.

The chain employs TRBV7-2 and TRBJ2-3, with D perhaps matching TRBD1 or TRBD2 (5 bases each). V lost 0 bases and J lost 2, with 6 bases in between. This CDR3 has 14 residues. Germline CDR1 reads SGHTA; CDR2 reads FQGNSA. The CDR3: CASSLAGTTDTQYF. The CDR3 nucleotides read TGTGCCAGCAGCTTAGCAGGGACCACAGATACGCAGTATTTT. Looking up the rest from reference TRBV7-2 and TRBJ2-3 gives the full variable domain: GAGVSQSPSNKVTEKGKDVELRCDPISGHTALYWYRQSLGQGLEFLIYFQGNSAPDKSGLPSDRFSAERTGGSVSTLTIQRTQQEDSAVYLCASSLAGTTDTQYFGPGTRLTVL.

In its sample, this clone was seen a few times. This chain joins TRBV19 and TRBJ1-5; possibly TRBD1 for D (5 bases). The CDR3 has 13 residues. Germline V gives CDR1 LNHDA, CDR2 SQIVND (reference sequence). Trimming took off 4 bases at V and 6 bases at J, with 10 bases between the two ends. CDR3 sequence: CASSSGTAQPQHF. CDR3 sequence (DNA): TGTGCCAGTAGTAGCGGGACGGCTCAGCCCCAGCATTTT. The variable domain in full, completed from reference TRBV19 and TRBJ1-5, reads DGGITQSPKYLFRKEGQNVTLSCEQNLNHDAMYWYRQDPGQGLRLIYYSQIVNDFQKGDIAEGYSVSREKKESFPLTVTSAQKNPTAFYLCASSSGTAQPQHFGDGTRLSIL.

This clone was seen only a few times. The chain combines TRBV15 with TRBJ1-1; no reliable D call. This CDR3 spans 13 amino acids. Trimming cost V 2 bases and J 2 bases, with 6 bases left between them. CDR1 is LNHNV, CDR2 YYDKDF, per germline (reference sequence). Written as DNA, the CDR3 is TGTGCCACCAGCAGACCTGAAAACACTGAAGCTTTCTTT. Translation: CATSRPENTEAFF. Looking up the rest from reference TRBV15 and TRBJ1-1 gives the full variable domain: DAMVIQNPRYQVTQFGKPVTLSCSQTLNHNVMYWYQQKSSQAPKLLFHYYDKDFNNEADTPDNFQSRRPNTSFCFLDIRSPGLGDTAMYLCATSRPENTEAFFGQGTRLTVV.

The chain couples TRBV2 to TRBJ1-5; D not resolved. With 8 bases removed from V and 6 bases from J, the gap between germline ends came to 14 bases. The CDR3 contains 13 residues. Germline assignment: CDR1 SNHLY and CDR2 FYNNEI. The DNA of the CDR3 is TGTGCCAGCGTGGTGGGGATAGGTCAGCCCCAGCATTTT. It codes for CASVVGIGQPQHF.

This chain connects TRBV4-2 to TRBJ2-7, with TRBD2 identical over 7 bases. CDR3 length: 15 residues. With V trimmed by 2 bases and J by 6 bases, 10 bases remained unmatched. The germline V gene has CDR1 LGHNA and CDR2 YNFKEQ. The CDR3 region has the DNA TGTGCCAGCAGCCAACTCATAGCGGGTGAAGTCGAGCAGTACTTC. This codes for CASSQLIAGEVEQYF.

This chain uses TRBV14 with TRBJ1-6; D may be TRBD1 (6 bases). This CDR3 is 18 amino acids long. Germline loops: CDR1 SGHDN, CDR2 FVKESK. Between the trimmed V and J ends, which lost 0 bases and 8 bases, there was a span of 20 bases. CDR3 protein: CASSQEIGLGGPYSPLHF. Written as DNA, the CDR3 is TGTGCCAGCAGCCAAGAAATAGGTCTCGGGGGCCCGTATTCACCCCTCCACTTT.

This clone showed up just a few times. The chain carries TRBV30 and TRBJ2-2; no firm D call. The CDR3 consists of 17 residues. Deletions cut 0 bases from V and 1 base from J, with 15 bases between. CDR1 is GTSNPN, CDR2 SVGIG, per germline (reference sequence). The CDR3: CAWSVVYGSLNTGELFF. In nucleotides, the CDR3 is TGTGCCTGGAGTGTAGTATACGGGTCCCTGAACACCGGGGAGCTGTTTTTT.

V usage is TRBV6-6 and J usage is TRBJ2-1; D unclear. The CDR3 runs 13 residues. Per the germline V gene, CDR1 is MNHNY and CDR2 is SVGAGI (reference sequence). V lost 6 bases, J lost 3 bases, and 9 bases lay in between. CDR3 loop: CASRSWYYNEQFF. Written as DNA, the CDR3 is TGTGCCAGCAGATCCTGGTACTACAATGAGCAGTTCTTC.

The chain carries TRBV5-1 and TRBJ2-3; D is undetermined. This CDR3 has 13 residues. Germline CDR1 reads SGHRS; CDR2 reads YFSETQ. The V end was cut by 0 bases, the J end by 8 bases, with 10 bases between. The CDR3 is CASSLEQFGTQYF. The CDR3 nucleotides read TGCGCCAGCAGCTTGGAGCAGTTCGGTACGCAGTATTTT.